This TCR beta chain was sequenced for a study of blood T cell repertoires in COVID-19. Study summary: Samples of COVID-19 (acute and convalescent) were obtained from the United States, Italy and Spain. T cells, B-cell-depleted T cells, or PBMCs supplied cDNA or gDNA.

Original processing methods: Scientists estimated how many nucleated cells there were by amplifying reference gene primers. Repertoires were generated with immunoSEQ multiplex PCR, while TCRdb's copy carries only in-frame clones and drops some. V and J calls and clone size are as listed in that table; D and trimming were resolved from the DNA. The sample carries under 550,000 clones, roughly 90% recorded once. The CDR3 is 17 amino acids. CDR1 is SGHRS and CDR2 is YFSETQ in the germline V gene. The trim removed 0 bases at V and 2 bases at J, leaving 9 bases unmatched. The V and J genes are TRBV5-1 and TRBJ2-3; 7 bases match TRBD2. This sequence originates from a man aged 18 to 35 with COVID-19, enrolled during active disease. Input material: peripheral blood. CDR3 loop: CASSLGLAQPNTDTQYF. The CDR3, as DNA: TGCGCCAGCAGCTTGGGACTAGCCCAACCTAACACAGATACGCAGTATTTT. The full variable domain, its missing parts supplied by reference TRBV5-1 and TRBJ2-3, is KAGVTQTPRYLIKTRGQQVTLSCSPISGHRSVSWYQQTPGQGLQFLFEYFSETQRNKGNFPGRFSGRQFSNSRSEMNVSTLELGDSALYLCASSLGLAQPNTDTQYFGPGTRLTVL.